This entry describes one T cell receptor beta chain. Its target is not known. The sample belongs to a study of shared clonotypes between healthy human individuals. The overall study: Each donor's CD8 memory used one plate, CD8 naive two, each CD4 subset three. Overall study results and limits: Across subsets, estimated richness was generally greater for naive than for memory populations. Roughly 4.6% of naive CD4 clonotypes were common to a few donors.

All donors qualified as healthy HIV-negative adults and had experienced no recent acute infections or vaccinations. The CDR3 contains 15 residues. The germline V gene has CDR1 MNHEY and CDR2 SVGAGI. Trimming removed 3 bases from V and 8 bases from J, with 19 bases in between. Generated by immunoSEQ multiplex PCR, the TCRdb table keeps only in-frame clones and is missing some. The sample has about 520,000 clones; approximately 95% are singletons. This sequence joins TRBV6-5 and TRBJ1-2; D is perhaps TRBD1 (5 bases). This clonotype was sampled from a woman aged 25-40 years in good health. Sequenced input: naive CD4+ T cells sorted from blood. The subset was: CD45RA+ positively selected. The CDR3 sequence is CASSYSGQGFGGYTF. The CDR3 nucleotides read TGTGCCAGCAGTTATTCGGGGCAGGGATTTGGCGGCTACACCTTC.